This T cell receptor (beta chain) was captured by sequencing in a study of blood T cell repertoires in COVID-19. Looking at the study overall: Spain, Italy and the United States supplied samples that represented acute and convalescent COVID-19. PBMCs, B-cell-depleted T cells, or T cells were the source of the cDNA or gDNA that made up the material.

The CDR3 runs to 12 residues. Germline values: CDR1 SGHAT, CDR2 FQNNGV. V gave up 5 bases and J gave up 4 bases, with 8 bases separating them. Authors' methods: The assay estimated nucleated cells by amplifying reference gene primers. Sequenced by immunoSEQ multiplex PCR; TCRdb stores in-frame clones only, minus some. The V and J calls and the clone size are those of that table, but D and trimming were determined from the DNA. Here the sample spans about 97,000 clones, 87% being singletons. The specimen was peripheral blood. The receptor was derived from a man aged 45-65 years with active COVID-19. This chain uses TRBV11-2 with TRBJ1-2; D is uncertain. CDR3 sequence: CASSPGFYGYTF. Written as DNA, the CDR3 is TGTGCCAGCAGCCCGGGGTTCTATGGCTACACCTTC.